This T cell receptor (beta chain) appears in the sequencing data of a study of multiple sclerosis patients with progressive multifocal leukoencephalopathy (dated 2019 in TCRdb). Study-level background: Peripheral T and B cells were examined in MS patients who went on to develop PML (4 under natalizumab, 1 after alemtuzumab) as well as in treated patients who did not. Two natalizumab-treated patients who later developed PML were followed longitudinally from before therapy through 6 and 12 months to PML onset. The goal of the study was to detect any JC virus-specific or public T-cell expansions that arose at the time of PML onset. Study-level results and caveats: TRB clones with frequency above 0.5% were observed only in PML patients, but the clones expanded at PML onset were found to be already present before and during natalizumab therapy. Given the small, descriptive cohort, it remained unclear whether the study findings reflect JC virus infection or general immunocompromise. Only peripheral blood was analyzed, although cerebrospinal fluid or brain lymphocytes might be more informative for natalizumab-associated PML. Less diverse TRB repertoires in most PML patients were suggested by lower normalized Shannon entropy, whereas values near 1 were observed in the natalizumab-treated controls. When PML developed, no shared TRBV or TRBJ gene usage and no preferred TRBV-TRBJ pairings were found.

Turning to this clone: The target of this receptor is not known. Base-call qualities are not available, and no considerably larger clone is one nucleotide away.

The sample's time point label is to be understood as: time of PML onset. Per the publication, the treatment or condition label means: on natalizumab therapy at sampling. PML diagnosis was based on clinical and MRI findings and was confirmed by detection of JC virus DNA in cerebrospinal fluid. Among the natalizumab-treated patients, PML showed up after anywhere between roughly 15 and 60 months of natalizumab therapy. Every listed patient had earlier received interferon beta, and every PML patient was female. Blood samples for T3 were taken at PML onset. Ficoll-Hypaque density gradient centrifugation was used to isolate peripheral blood mononuclear cells. V was cut back by 0 bases and J by 9 bases, leaving a gap of 11 bases between them. Inclusive of the bounding cysteine and phenylalanine, the CDR3 is 14 residues long. Of the read, only the CDR3 DNA is kept; its 42 bases are in frame from base 1. As encoded in the germline V gene, CDR1 is LGHNA while CDR2 is YNFKEQ.

Amplification of TRB CDR3 regions from genomic DNA was performed at survey-level depth using the immunoSEQ two-step multiplex PCR. Synthetic inline TR CDR3 controls covering all V-J pairings were spiked into each PCR so that template counts could be estimated and amplification bias removed. Reads went through processing to reduce amplification and sequencing bias, and quantification was done against synthetic TR CDR3 analogs. As for the original processing: Raw data were processed in ImmunoSEQ Analyzer, removing out-of-frame sequences and CDR3s with stop codons, and genes were named by IMGT nomenclature. Normalized Shannon entropy, defined as 1 minus Pielou's evenness, was used to summarize repertoire diversity. Only TRB sequences sharing the V gene, the J gene and the CDR3 were counted as identical. Public PML clonotypes were CDR3s shared by two or more PML-onset samples but absent earlier, in controls, and in public databases. Positional CDR3 amino acid composition was analyzed in Skylign with the observed count method. TCRdb obtained this table from immuneACCESS and retained in-frame rearrangements with V and J assigned. These tables miss some clones; where compared with another copy, unresolved V genes account for less than half of the shortfall, and the remainder is unexplained. V and J calls and clone size are those listed in that table; D and trimming were worked out from the DNA. The sample table holds tens of thousands of clones, of which around 83% were seen once. The top ten clones comprise roughly 12% of the sample.

The sequence was obtained from a woman aged 25 to 45 with progressive multifocal leukoencephalopathy. The rearrangement joined TRBV4-2 to TRBJ2-2; possibly the D gene is TRBD2, per 5 matching bases. Sequencing was performed on PBMCs, taken from a patient treated with natalizumab. The sequence in DNA is TGTGCCAGCAGCCAAGAGCGTCTAGCCCGGGAGCTGTTTTTT. This is translated as CASSQERLARELFF.